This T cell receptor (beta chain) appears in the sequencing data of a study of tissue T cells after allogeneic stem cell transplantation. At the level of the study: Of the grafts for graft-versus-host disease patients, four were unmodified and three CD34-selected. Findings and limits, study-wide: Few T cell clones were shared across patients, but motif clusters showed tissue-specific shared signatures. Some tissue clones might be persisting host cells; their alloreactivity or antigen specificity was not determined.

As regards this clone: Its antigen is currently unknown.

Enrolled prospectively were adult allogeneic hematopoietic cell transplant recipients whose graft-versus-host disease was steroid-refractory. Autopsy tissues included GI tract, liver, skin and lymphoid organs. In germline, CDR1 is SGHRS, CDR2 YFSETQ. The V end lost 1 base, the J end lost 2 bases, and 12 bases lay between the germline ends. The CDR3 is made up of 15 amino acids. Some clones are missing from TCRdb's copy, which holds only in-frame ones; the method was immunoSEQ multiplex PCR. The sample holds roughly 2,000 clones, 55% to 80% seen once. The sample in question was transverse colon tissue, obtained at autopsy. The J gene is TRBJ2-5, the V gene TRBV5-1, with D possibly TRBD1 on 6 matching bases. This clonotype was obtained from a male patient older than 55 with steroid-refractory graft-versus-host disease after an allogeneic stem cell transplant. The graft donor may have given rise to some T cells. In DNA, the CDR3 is TGCGCCAGCAGCTTGATCCTTCAGGGGCAAGAGACCCAGTACTTC. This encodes CASSLILQGQETQYF.